This T cell receptor beta chain was recorded in a study of cytomegalovirus exposure and HLA in healthy donors. Worth noting for this clone: Its antigen is currently unknown.

Study-level points and caveats: Later analysis suggested links between common viral pathogens and several top significant clusters. Immune exposure was documented only through CMV serostatus. In an earlier analysis, productive rearrangement rates for most beta V segments clustered near 87% or 30%.

The germline V gene has CDR1 SNHLY and CDR2 FYNNEI. The CDR3 is 13 residues long. The V end was cut by 3 bases, the J end by 12 bases, with 14 bases between. PCR primers comprised 60 Vbeta and 13 Jbeta primers. Sequencing was performed with immunoSEQ multiplex PCR; in TCRdb, only in-frame clones are kept and a portion is missing. The sample holds fewer than 150,000 clones, approximately 80% seen once. This rearrangement joins TRBV2 to TRBJ1-4; tentatively, D is TRBD1 (6 bases). The TCR was taken from a female donor in good health and CMV-seropositive. The material sequenced was PBMCs. The DNA of the CDR3 is TGTGCCAGCAGTGATAGACAGGACGGACAACTGTTTTTT. Residues: CASSDRQDGQLFF.